Below, 25 T cell receptor beta chains from the same sample are listed, as sequenced in a study of CD8+ T cells in alopecia areata. RNA, once extracted, was reverse transcribed into cDNA for use as the sequencing template. The method was immunoSEQ multiplex PCR; TCRdb's version includes in-frame clones alone and lacks a portion of them. This repertoire lists some 110,000 clones without singletons; roughly a fifth sits in the top ten. Sequencing was done on a sample of lesional skin. The receptors stem from a C3H/HeJ mouse with alopecia areata. Mouse strain MHC haplotype: H2-k.

Details on this clone: The gene names given are mouse names. The read gets to within 4 residues of the CDR3 end, and the germline J gene fills in the rest. The chain joins TRBV19 to TRBJ2-2; possibly TRBD1 or TRBD2 for D (6 bases each). V lost 1 base and J lost 2, with 12 bases in between. Germline V lookup: CDR1 FNHDT, CDR2 SITEND (reference sequence). The CDR3 runs 16 residues. CDR3 loop: CASSILGTKNTGQLYF. The DNA read from the CDR3 is TGTGCCAGCAGTATACTGGGGACAAAGAACACCGGG.

Ten or more counts support this clone. Gene names are mouse gene names. The read gets to within 4 residues of the CDR3 end, and the germline J gene fills in the rest. The chain links TRBV13-3 to TRBJ1-2, with a weak D call TRBD1 (6 bases). This CDR3 has 15 residues. Per the germline V gene, CDR1 is NNHDY and CDR2 is SYVADS. V lost 5 bases, J lost 4 bases, and 18 bases lay in between. CDR3 bases read: TGTGCCAGCAGCCCCGGGACAAAAAAAATCTCC. This encodes CASSPGTKKIS. The entire CDR3 protein is CASSPGTKKISDYTF.

Note on this clone: The gene names here belong to mouse. Coverage ceases 4 residues before the CDR3 finishes, and the germline J gene fills in the end. The rearrangement uses TRBV13-1 and TRBJ1-2; no reliable D call. Trimming took 1 base from V and 2 from J, leaving 9 bases between them. CDR1 NSHNY and CDR2 SYGAGN come from the germline V gene. The CDR3 consists of 14 residues. This CDR3 reads CASSDTQSNSDYTF. The part of the CDR3 DNA that was read is TGTGCCAGCAGTGATACGCAGTCCAACTCC.

In its sample, this clone was seen a few times. Mouse gene names apply. The CDR3 bases that were read are TGCACCTGCAGTGCAGGGGGACAGGGTCACGAA. As protein: CTCSAGGQGHE. The entire CDR3 protein is CTCSAGGQGHERLFF. This chain joins TRBV1 and TRBJ1-4; 9 nucleotides agree with TRBD1. The read terminates 4 residues ahead of where the CDR3 ends, so the germline J gene completes it. In germline, CDR1 is NSQYPW, CDR2 LRSPGD (reference sequence). The ends lost 1 base at V and 6 bases at J; junction bases unmatched: 3. The CDR3 extends over 15 amino acids.

This clone has only a few counts. These gene names are mouse names. The CDR3 end falls 4 residues outside the read, so it is completed with the germline J gene. This sequence joins TRBV19 and TRBJ1-1, with TRBD1 as a possible D gene (5 bases). V lost 2 bases to trimming and J lost 3 bases, with 11 bases between them. Germline values: CDR1 FNHDT, CDR2 SITEND (reference sequence). The CDR3 is 14 residues long. CDR3 residues: CASSIIGEDTEVFF. CDR3 bases read: TGTGCCAGCAGTATCATAGGGGAAGACACA.

About this clone itself: The genes and germline here are from mouse. The read ends 4 residues before the CDR3 terminus; that terminus is restored from the germline J gene. V gene TRBV31 combines with J gene TRBJ2-3, with 7 bases fitting TRBD2. In germline, CDR1 is GKSSPN, CDR2 SITVG. The CDR3 has 14 amino acids. V lost 2 bases to trimming and J lost 1 base; unmatched junction nucleotides: 3. CDR3 bases read: TGTGCCTGGAGTGGTGGGACTGGTGCAGAA. Protein: CAWSGGTGAE. The entire CDR3 protein is CAWSGGTGAETLYF.

This clone was seen only a few times. Gene names are the mouse ones. The sequenced fragment ends 4 residues before the CDR3 boundary, so the rest is inferred from the germline J gene. The V and J genes are TRBV1 and TRBJ2-5; 12 bases are a match to TRBD2. This CDR3 comprises 16 residues. Germline V CDR1 and CDR2: NSQYPW, LRSPGD (reference sequence). The junction had 1 base not matched to a gene; V was cut back by 0 bases and J by 3 bases. CDR3 in amino acids: CTCSAEGTGGQDTQYF. The part of the CDR3 DNA that was read is TGCACCTGCAGTGCAGAGGGGACTGGGGGGCAAGAC.

Turning to this clone: Gene labels here are mouse ones. Sequencing ends 4 residues short of the CDR3 end; the germline J gene provides the rest. V usage is TRBV1 and J usage is TRBJ2-5; TRBD2 aligns across 13 bases. The CDR3 extends over 16 amino acids. Germline assignment: CDR1 NSQYPW and CDR2 LRSPGD (reference sequence). The chain's CDR3 is CTCSARTGGAVDTQYF. The part of the CDR3 DNA that was read is TGCACCTGCAGTGCAAGGACTGGGGGGGCGGTGGAC.

Notes on this clone: The listed TCRdb protein conflicts with the DNA translation at residue 12, and the protein shown is translated directly from the DNA. Genes and germline come from the mouse. The read terminates 3 residues before the CDR3 end, so the remaining end is supplied by the germline J gene. The chain uses TRBV29 and TRBJ1-3; D call uncertain. The CDR3 is made up of 15 amino acids. The germline V gene has CDR1 MSHET and CDR2 SYDVDS. V gave up 4 bases and J gave up 0 bases, with 10 bases separating them. The part of the CDR3 DNA that was read is TGTGCTAGCAGTTCCTTCACAGATTCTGGAAATACG. It codes for CASSSFTDSGNT. The full CDR3 protein is CASSSFTDSGNTLYF. Full variable domain (rest looked up from reference TRBV29 and TRBJ1-3): DMKVTQMPRYLIKRMGENVLLECGQDMSHETMYWYRQDPGLGLQLIYISYDVDSNSEGDIPKGYRVSRKKREHFSLILDSAKTNQTSVYFCASSSFTDSGNTLYFGEGSRLIVV.

This clone was observed a few times. Gene names are the mouse ones. The CDR3 is cut off 4 residues early in the read; its end comes from the germline J gene. This chain uses TRBV19 with TRBJ2-1, with a tentative D call TRBD2 (7 bases). The CDR3 runs 14 residues. Between the trimmed V and J ends, which lost 4 bases and 3 bases, there was a span of 11 bases. Germline V CDR1 and CDR2: FNHDT, SITEND (reference sequence). The CDR3 spells CASSSRGGYAEQFF. Partial CDR3 DNA: TGTGCCAGCAGTTCAAGGGGGGGCTATGCT.

This clone was observed a few times. Mouse names are used for the genes. The read stops 4 residues short of the end of the CDR3; the missing end is completed from the germline J gene. The chain links TRBV19 to TRBJ2-5; TRBD2 is a possible D gene (6 bases). The CDR3 length is 14 residues. V lost 2 bases and J lost 3, with 10 bases in between. Germline CDR1 is FNHDT and CDR2 is SITEND (reference sequence). The covered CDR3 bases are TGTGCCAGCAGTATTCGGACTGTTCAAGAC. Residues: CASSIRTVQD. The whole CDR3 reads CASSIRTVQDTQYF.

There are many counts of this clone. These gene names are mouse names. The read ends 4 residues before the CDR3 terminus; that terminus is restored from the germline J gene. The chain links TRBV13-3 to TRBJ2-5, with TRBD2 matching 10 bases. Germline CDR1 reads NNHDY; CDR2 reads SYVADS. The CDR3 length is 14 residues. This chain's CDR3 is CASSLTGGPDTQYF. Incomplete CDR3 DNA: TGTGCCAGCAGTTTGACTGGGGGGCCTGAC.

On this clone: The protein listed by TCRdb differs at residue 13 from the translated DNA, so the DNA translation is shown. The genes are named according to mouse. The CDR3 end falls 3 residues outside the read, so it is completed with the germline J gene. This rearrangement joins TRBV1 to TRBJ1-6; TRBD1 aligns across 9 bases. TRBJ1-6 is sorted into the ORF group, with uncertain function. V trimming: 4 bases; J trimming: 4 bases; junction bases outside the gene matches: 5. Germline V gives CDR1 NSQYPW, CDR2 LRSPGD (reference sequence). This CDR3 is 16 amino acids long. CDR3 DNA (partial): TGCACCTGCAGTGGTCCCGGGACAGGGTATAATTCGCCC. This encodes CTCSGPGTGYNSP. The entire CDR3 reads CTCSGPGTGYNSPLYF.

This clone was seen only a few times. Genes and germline come from the mouse. Coverage ceases 4 residues before the CDR3 finishes, and the germline J gene fills in the end. The chain is built from TRBV29 and TRBJ2-1, with TRBD2 identical over 7 bases. CDR1 is MSHET and CDR2 is SYDVDS in the germline V gene. The trim removed 4 bases at V and 2 bases at J, leaving 2 bases unmatched. The CDR3 extends over 14 amino acids. The CDR3: CASSWGGDYAEQFF. The CDR3 DNA, read in part, is TGTGCTAGCAGTTGGGGGGGGGACTATGCT.

There are a few counts of this clone. Gene labels here are mouse ones. The read comes to an end 4 residues before the CDR3 does, leaving the germline J gene to fill in the end. V usage is TRBV1 and J usage is TRBJ2-4; 10 bases agree with TRBD1. The V and J ends lost 3 bases and 0 bases, in that order; junction bases with no gene match: 3. Germline V gives CDR1 NSQYPW, CDR2 LRSPGD (reference sequence). This CDR3 spans 16 amino acids. This chain's CDR3 is CTCSAGDRGSQNTLYF. The sequenced CDR3 bases are TGCACCTGCAGTGCGGGGGACAGGGGAAGTCAAAAC.

Of note for this clone: Here the gene names and germline are mouse. The read halts 4 residues ahead of the CDR3 end, with the missing end drawn from the germline J gene. This chain connects TRBV13-2 to TRBJ1-2; tentatively, D is TRBD1 (5 bases). The CDR3 covers 14 residues. V was cut by 5 bases and J by 0 bases, with 11 bases left in between. Germline CDR1 and CDR2: NNHNN and SYGAGS (reference sequence). This CDR3 reads CASGDVTANSDYTF. The covered CDR3 bases are TGTGCCAGCGGCGACGTGACAGCAAACTCC.

In this sample, this clone turned up many times. TCRdb's protein sequence differs at residue 14 from the translated DNA; the protein presented here follows the DNA. Gene labels here are mouse ones. The read gets to within 3 residues of the CDR3 end, and the germline J gene fills in the rest. The chain recombines TRBV13-3 with TRBJ1-6; 8 bases match TRBD1. TRBJ1-6 is an ORF; its function is uncertain. The CDR3 is made up of 17 amino acids. With V trimmed by 3 bases and J by 2 bases, 7 bases remained unmatched. Germline V CDR1 and CDR2: NNHDY, SYVADS. The CDR3 reads CASSGPPGGPYNSPLYF. The sequenced CDR3 bases are TGTGCCAGCAGTGGGCCCCCAGGGGGCCCCTATAATTCGCCC.

Points on this clone: The gene symbols are mouse symbols. The observed sequence ends 4 residues before the CDR3 terminus, with the missing tail filled in from the germline J gene. The rearrangement joins TRBV13-3 to TRBJ2-3, with D perhaps TRBD1 (6 bases). From germline, CDR1 is NNHDY and CDR2 SYVADS. CDR3 length: 16 amino acids. V lost 1 base and J 0 bases, leaving 12 bases between the germline ends. CDR3 DNA, as far as it was read: TGTGCCAGCAGTGATAAGGACAGATTTAGTGCAGAA. It yields the protein CASSDKDRFSAE. The entire CDR3 is CASSDKDRFSAETLYF.

This clone was detected a few times. At residue 12, the DNA translation does not agree with TCRdb's protein; the protein displayed here is the one encoded by the DNA. The gene names here belong to mouse. The CDR3 sequence: CASSERTSYNSPLYF. CDR3 DNA (partial): TGTGCCAGCAGTGAAAGGACATCTTATAATTCGCCC. This chain uses TRBV13-3 with TRBJ1-6, with D maybe TRBD1 (5 bases). The read gets to within 3 residues of the CDR3 end, and the germline J gene fills in the rest. TRBJ1-6 is classed as an ORF, of uncertain function. The CDR3 loop spans 15 amino acids. CDR1 is NNHDY, CDR2 SYVADS, per germline. V lost 2 bases and J lost 4, with 10 bases in between.

There are a few counts of this clone. Mouse gene names and germline throughout. Sequencing ends 4 residues short of the CDR3 end; the germline J gene provides the rest. This chain connects TRBV13-1 to TRBJ1-4; 8 nucleotides line up with TRBD1. Germline-derived CDR1 and CDR2 are NSHNY and SYGAGN. The CDR3 contains 15 residues. Unmatched junction bases numbered 6, after V lost 3 bases and J lost 5 bases. CDR3: CASSVGQGENERLFF. CDR3 bases read: TGTGCCAGCAGTGTCGGACAGGGAGAGAACGAA.

This clone was observed a few times. Gene names refer to mouse genes. The read finishes 4 residues shy of the CDR3 end, and the germline J gene is used to complete it. This chain links TRBV17 with TRBJ2-4; D gene uncertain. Trimming shortened V by 0 bases and J by 1 base, and 5 bases separated the two germline ends. Germline V CDR1 and CDR2: MNHDT, YYDKIL. The CDR3 length is 14 residues. The CDR3 loop is CASSRDQGQNTLYF. The CDR3 bases that were read are TGTGCTAGCAGTAGAGATCAGGGTCAAAAC.

In regard to this clone: Mouse germline and gene names are used. The read ends 4 residues shy of where the CDR3 ends; the end is completed using the germline J gene. This rearrangement joins TRBV13-2 to TRBJ1-4; D possibly corresponds to TRBD1 (6 bases). Germline CDR1 and CDR2: NNHNN and SYGAGS (reference sequence). This CDR3 has 17 amino acids. The V and J ends lost 3 bases and 0 bases respectively, with 15 bases between them. CDR3 DNA, as far as it was read: TGTGCCAGCGGTGGTACAGGGAACCGCTTTTCCAACGAA. Amino acid sequence: CASGGTGNRFSNE. The whole CDR3 sequence is CASGGTGNRFSNERLFF.

The table lists this clone with many counts. Each gene name is a mouse one. Other nucleotide sequences in the sample specify the same CDR3. CDR3 bases read: TGTGCCAGCAGTGATAAGGGACAATATGCT. Its translation: CASSDKGQYA. The entire CDR3 protein is CASSDKGQYAEQFF. This chain links TRBV13-3 with TRBJ2-1, with D perhaps matching TRBD1 (6 bases). The CDR3 extends 4 residues past the end of the read, so its final part is completed from the germline J gene. Between the trimmed V and J ends, which lost 1 base and 4 bases, there was a span of 9 bases. CDR1 NNHDY and CDR2 SYVADS come from the germline V gene. CDR3 length: 14 residues.

At least ten counts were recorded for this clone. Gene names are the mouse ones. Other DNA sequences in the sample encode the same CDR3. The sequenced part of the CDR3 DNA is TGTGCCAGCAGTGATTCGAGGTCC. This codes for CASSDSRS. The complete CDR3 sequence is CASSDSRSDYTF. The genes are TRBV13-3 and TRBJ1-2; no definite D call. The DNA ends 4 residues before the CDR3 does, and the rest of the CDR3 is filled in from the germline J gene. CDR1 is NNHDY, CDR2 SYVADS, per germline. The CDR3 spans 12 residues.

Worth noting for this clone: Gene names and germline match the mouse. With the read ending 4 residues before the CDR3 end, the germline J gene is used to fill in that end. This rearrangement joins TRBV13-3 to TRBJ1-4; D is possibly TRBD1 (5 bases). This CDR3 has 13 amino acids. Germline V gene data show CDR1 as NNHDY and CDR2 as SYVADS. The CDR3 DNA, read in part, is TGTGCCAGCAGTGTCAGGGATGGCGAA. Encoded protein: CASSVRDGE. The full CDR3 sequence reads CASSVRDGERLFF. Drawing the rest from reference TRBV13-3 and TRBJ1-4, the complete variable domain is EAAVTQSPRSKVAVTGGKVTLSCHQTNNHDYMYWYRQDTGHGLRLIHYSYVADSTEKGDIPDGYKASRPSQENFSLILELASLSQTAVYFCASSVRDGERLFFGHGTKLSVL.